The rows below give T cell receptor beta chains drawn from one sample of a study of beta chain features in type 1 diabetes. Profiled with immunoSEQ multiplex PCR; TCRdb holds only in-frame clones, not every one. The profile shows tens of thousands of clones, approximately 69% of them singletons. Sequenced input: Tregs from blood. These TCRs come from a man younger than 35 with type 1 diabetes. Both conserved end residues are part of each CDR3. The D gene is left open where the match is weak. Where a row states a size, it is once, few, many or the class of an expanded clone; other rows omit it.

j_gene,d_gene,v_gene,abundance,CDR3nt,CDR3aa
TRBJ2-2,TRBD1,TRBV28,-,TGTGCCAGCAGTTTATGGTTGGACAGGACGAACACCGGGGAGCTGTTTTTT,CASSLWLDRTNTGELFF
TRBJ2-6,-,TRBV4-3,-,TGCGCCAGCAGCCGGACAGTCAGGGCCAACGTCCTGACTTTC,CASSRTVRANVLTF
TRBJ2-5,-,TRBV28,-,TGTGCCAGCAGTTTAGGACGCCGGACTGGGGAGACCCAGTACTTC,CASSLGRRTGETQYF
TRBJ2-3,-,TRBV28,few,TGTGCCATCAACCGGAACAGGGCCACTAGCACAGATACGCAGTATTTT,CAINRNRATSTDTQYF
TRBJ2-1,-,TRBV5-1,-,TGCGCCAGCAGCTTGGGTTGGCGGGACGTTAATGAGCAGTTCTTC,CASSLGWRDVNEQFF
TRBJ2-1,TRBD2,TRBV2,-,TGTGCCAGCAGTCCCCGGACTAGCGGGAGCTGGAGTGAGCAGTTCTTC,CASSPRTSGSWSEQFF
TRBJ2-5,TRBD2,TRBV19,-,TGTGCCAGTAGTTCGCCAAGCGGGGGCGGGGAGACCCAGTACTTC,CASSSPSGGGETQYF
TRBJ2-6,-,TRBV6-6,-,TGTGCCAGCAGCCTACTGTCTGGGGCCAACGTCCTGACTTTC,CASSLLSGANVLTF
TRBJ1-2,TRBD1,TRBV28,-,TGTGCCAGCAGCCTACAGGGGACTGTGTACTATGGCTACACCTTC,CASSLQGTVYYGYTF
TRBJ2-7,-,TRBV18,-,TGTGCCAGCTCATTGTCCGGAGACTCCTACGAGCAGTACTTC,CASSLSGDSYEQYF
TRBJ2-7,TRBD1,TRBV28,-,TGTGCCAGCAGTTCCCCCCACCAGGGGGACGAGCAGTACTTC,CASSSPHQGDEQYF
TRBJ1-2,-,TRBV29-1,few,TGCAGCGTTGGTCAGTCGGGCTACACCTTC,CSVGQSGYTF
TRBJ2-7,TRBD1,TRBV28,-,TGTGCCAGCAGCCCATCCGGGACAGTCGACTACGAGCAGTACTTC,CASSPSGTVDYEQYF
TRBJ1-5,-,TRBV7-9,-,TGTGCCAGCAGCTTCGGTACAGGGCGTACTCAGCCCCAGCATTTT,CASSFGTGRTQPQHF
TRBJ2-3,-,TRBV10-3,-,TGTGCCATCAACCCGGGGAGAGCGGCCTATACGCAGTATTTT,CAINPGRAAYTQYF